These 3 T cell receptor beta chains originate from one sample sequenced in a study of CD4 and CD8 cells across lung adenocarcinoma regions. TCRdb reprocessed the PCR reads via MiXCR and lists one record per CDR3 protein. This table has 15,000 to 20,000 distinct CDR3 sequences, around 50% appearing once. Sequencing was performed on CD8+ T cells from the margin of a lung tumor. These receptors were collected from a male donor with lung adenocarcinoma. The CD4 and CD8 labels of this study may be unreliable.

By frequency in the sample, this clonotype is medium-sized. V usage is TRBV11-2 and J usage is TRBJ2-1, with TRBD2 matching over 15 bases. Per the germline V gene, CDR1 is SGHAT and CDR2 is FQNNGV. This CDR3 comprises 19 residues. With 5 bases clipped from V and 0 bases from J, the junction kept 8 bases outside the gene matches. In DNA, the CDR3 is TGTGCCAGCAGCCCAATCGGGACTAGCGGGAGGCGCTCCTACAATGAGCAGTTCTTC. It yields the protein CASSPIGTSGRRSYNEQFF.

The rearrangement uses TRBV10-3 and TRBJ2-1, with D perhaps matching TRBD1 (7 bases). The J call could be wrong; TRBJ2-7 is a better fit for the DNA end. Germline values: CDR1 ENHRY, CDR2 SYGVKD. CDR3 length: 16 residues. As DNA, the CDR3 is TGTGCCATCAGTGAGTCCCAGGGGGGTAGTACCTACGAGCAGTACTTC. It translates to CAISESQGGSTYEQYF.

This sequence joins TRBV5-4 and TRBJ2-3, with 9 positions matching TRBD2. The end of the DNA fits TRBJ2-7 better, so the J call may be wrong. The CDR3 covers 16 residues. Germline V lookup: CDR1 SGHNT, CDR2 YYREEE (reference sequence). In nucleotides, the CDR3 is TGTGCCAGCAGCCGGGAGACTAGCGGCGAATTTGACGAGCAGTACTTC. Residues: CASSRETSGEFDEQYF.